This TCR beta chain was captured by sequencing in a study of blood T cell repertoires in COVID-19. Whole-study context: The cDNA or gDNA used as material had been derived from T cells, B-cell-depleted T cells, or PBMCs.

Profiling relied on immunoSEQ multiplex PCR, and the TCRdb table lists in-frame clones only, not all of them. The data contain about 180,000 clones, approximately 87% of them singletons. The CDR3 sequence is 17 residues long. Germline V gene sequence: CDR1 SEHNR, CDR2 FQNEAQ (reference sequence). Trimming removed 1 base from V and 5 bases from J; junction bases left unmatched: 12. This receptor was taken from a man aged 70 or older with active or convalescent COVID-19. Sequences were obtained from peripheral blood. V usage is TRBV7-9 and J usage is TRBJ1-1, with TRBD1 matching over 8 bases. This CDR3 is CASSLVSGGLGGTEAFF. CDR3 in DNA: TGTGCCAGCAGCTTAGTTTCAGGGGGCTTGGGTGGTACTGAAGCTTTCTTT.